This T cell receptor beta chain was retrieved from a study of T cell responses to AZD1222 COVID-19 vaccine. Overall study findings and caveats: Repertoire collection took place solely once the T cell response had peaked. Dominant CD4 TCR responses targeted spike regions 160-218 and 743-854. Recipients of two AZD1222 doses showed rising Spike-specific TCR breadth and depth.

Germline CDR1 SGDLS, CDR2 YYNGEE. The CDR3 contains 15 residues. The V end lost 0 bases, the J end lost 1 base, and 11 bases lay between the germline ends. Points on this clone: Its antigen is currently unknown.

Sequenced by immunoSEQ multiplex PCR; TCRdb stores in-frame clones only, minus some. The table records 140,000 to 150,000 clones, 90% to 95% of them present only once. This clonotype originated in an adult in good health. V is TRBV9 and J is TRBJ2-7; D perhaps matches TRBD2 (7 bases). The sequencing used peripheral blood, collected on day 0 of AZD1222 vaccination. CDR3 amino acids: CASSVAGGASYEQYF. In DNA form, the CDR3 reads TGTGCCAGCAGCGTAGCGGGGGGCGCGTCCTACGAGCAGTACTTC.